The next 24 T cell receptor beta chains were all read from a single sample in a study of blood T cell repertoires in COVID-19. The repertoire was sequenced with immunoSEQ multiplex PCR; TCRdb's copy has only in-frame clones and lacks some. The sample has roughly 14,000 clones, less than 90% seen once. Sequencing was performed on peripheral blood. These receptors all stem from a woman at least 80 years old with COVID-19, enrolled during active disease.

The chain recombines TRBV18 with TRBJ1-5, with 11 positions matching TRBD1. V was pared by 3 bases and J by 6 bases, with 1 base of the junction left unmatched. This CDR3 contains 14 residues. Germline loops: CDR1 KGHSH, CDR2 LQKENI. The CDR3 is CASSPDRGLQPQHF. In nucleotides, the CDR3 is TGTGCCAGCTCACCGGACAGGGGGCTTCAGCCCCAGCATTTT.

The V call is TRBV7-8, the J call TRBJ2-5; 7 nucleotides align to TRBD2. In germline, CDR1 is SGHVS, CDR2 FQNEAQ. Germline trimming cut 7 bases from V and 2 bases from J; bases unmatched to any gene: 10. The CDR3 is made up of 15 amino acids. The CDR3 DNA sequence: TGTGCCAGCATCAAGGTGGGGGGGGAACAAGAGACCCAGTACTTC. This gives the protein CASIKVGGEQETQYF.

The chain uses TRBV6-5 and TRBJ2-7, with a weak D call TRBD2 (6 bases). CDR1 and CDR2 (germline): MNHEY, SVGAGI. The CDR3 has 15 residues. V was cut by 7 bases and J by 2 bases, with 18 bases left in between. The CDR3 DNA follows: TGTGCCAGCACCCCGGGACTCCTCGGCGCCTACGAGCAGTACTTC. Translation gives CASTPGLLGAYEQYF.

This rearrangement joins TRBV19 to TRBJ2-1; 8 bases agree with TRBD1. Losses at the gene ends were 3 bases for V and 9 bases for J; bases not matched to a gene: 10. The germline gives CDR1 LNHDA, CDR2 SQIVND (reference sequence). This CDR3 is built from 15 residues. The CDR3 is CASSMGDRPQGEQFF. In DNA form, the CDR3 reads TGTGCCAGTAGTATGGGGGACAGGCCCCAGGGTGAGCAGTTCTTC.

This chain links TRBV24-1 with TRBJ2-7, with 7 bases that match TRBD1. Germline CDR1 reads KGHDR; CDR2 reads SFDVKD. J was trimmed by 3 bases and V by 4 bases; bases with no gene match: 14. The CDR3 length is 17 residues. The chain's CDR3 is CATSDLGTDIKNYEQYF. The DNA for the CDR3 is TGTGCCACCAGTGACTTAGGGACAGACATTAAAAACTACGAGCAGTACTTC.

The DNA of the CDR3 is TGTGCCAGCAGTCAGCCGACAGGGGAGAATTCACCCCTCCACTTT. Translating gives CASSQPTGENSPLHF. The gene calls are TRBV25-1 and TRBJ1-6; 8 nucleotides agree with TRBD1. After removal of 5 bases from V and 7 bases from J, the junction contained 7 bases not matched to a gene. Germline assignment: CDR1 MGHDK and CDR2 SYGVNS. The CDR3 is made up of 15 amino acids.

The chain is built from TRBV27 and TRBJ2-3, with 8 bases aligning to TRBD1. The CDR3 is 16 residues long. The V segment lost 3 bases and the J segment 6 bases; nucleotides outside the gene matches: 11. CDR1 and CDR2 (germline): MNHEY, SMNVEV (reference sequence). The CDR3 here is CASSLVGQVPPDTQYF. The CDR3, as DNA: TGTGCCAGCAGTTTGGTGGGACAGGTGCCCCCGGATACGCAGTATTTT.

The genes are TRBV11-2 and TRBJ1-1; TRBD1 is a possible D gene (6 bases). Trimming removed 3 bases from V and 10 bases from J, with 18 bases in between. This CDR3 contains 14 residues. Germline values: CDR1 SGHAT, CDR2 FQNNGV. CDR3 protein: CASSFGQTTTGAFF. The DNA for the CDR3 is TGTGCCAGCAGCTTCGGACAGACGACAACGGGAGCTTTCTTT. Filled out from reference TRBV11-2 and TRBJ1-1, the complete variable domain reads EAGVAQSPRYKIIEKRQSVAFWCNPISGHATLYWYQQILGQGPKLLIQFQNNGVVDDSQLPKDRFSAERLKGVDSTLKIQPAKLEDSAVYLCASSFGQTTTGAFFGQGTRLTVV.

This sequence joins TRBV6-2 or TRBV6-3 and TRBJ2-7; 8 bases fit TRBD2. The CDR3 sequence is 15 residues long. V was pared by 6 bases and J by 5 bases, with 12 bases of the junction left unmatched. Germline V gene lookup returns CDR1 MNHEY and CDR2 SVGEGT. In nucleotides, the CDR3 is TGTGCCAGCAGCGCCCGGCGAACTAGCGGAAACGAGCAGTACTTC. Amino acids: CASSARRTSGNEQYF.

The V gene is TRBV18, the J gene TRBJ1-6; D might be TRBD1 (6 bases). Germline-derived CDR1 and CDR2 are KGHSH and LQKENI. Between the trimmed V and J ends, which lost 4 bases and 4 bases, there was a span of 14 bases. CDR3 size: 16 residues. CDR3 sequence reads: CASSLNPDSYNSPLHF. In DNA, the CDR3 is TGTGCCAGCTCACTTAACCCGGACAGTTATAATTCACCCCTCCACTTT.

The V gene is TRBV3-1 (or the pseudogene TRBV3-2), the J gene TRBJ2-5; no reliable D call. V shed 8 bases and J shed 5 bases, with 9 bases lying between them. CDR1 is LGHDT, CDR2 YNNKEL, per germline (reference sequence). The CDR3 length is 11 residues. The CDR3 coding sequence is TGTGCCAGCGGCCCGTTGGAGACCCAGTACTTC. Amino acids: CASGPLETQYF.

The V call is TRBV5-4, the J call TRBJ2-1; TRBD2 matches 7 bases. The CDR3 runs to 15 residues. Trimming removed 4 bases from V and 7 bases from J; junction bases left unmatched: 11. Germline assignment: CDR1 SGHNT and CDR2 YYREEE (reference sequence). CDR3 nucleotide sequence: TGTGCCAGCAGCCGAGGGAGGGGCTCACCTAATGAGCAGTTCTTC. This sequence encodes CASSRGRGSPNEQFF.

The chain joins TRBV25-1 to TRBJ2-7, with D possibly being TRBD2 (5 bases). CDR1 is MGHDK, CDR2 SYGVNS, per germline. V shed 4 bases and J shed 0 bases, with 13 bases lying between them. The CDR3 runs 15 residues. The CDR3 spells CASSGADLPSYEQYF. Written as DNA, the CDR3 is TGTGCCAGCAGTGGAGCGGACCTGCCCTCCTACGAGCAGTACTTC.

The chain has TRBV21-1 and TRBJ1-2. TRBV21-1 is given as a pseudogene. The CDR3 has 17 amino acids. For the CDR3, the DNA is TGTGCCAGCAGCACTCTCCCTCGGGGGGCCTCCGGCCCTGGCTACACCTTC. Its protein is CASSTLPRGASGPGYTF.

In this sample, this clone turned up once. The chain is built from TRBV6-2 or TRBV6-3 and TRBJ2-1, with 7 bases fitting TRBD2. CDR1 is MNHEY, CDR2 SVGEGT, per germline. V gave up 2 bases and J gave up 9 bases; unmatched junction bases: 10. The CDR3 contains 15 residues. The CDR3: CASSYRSSGLTEQFF. The CDR3 DNA reads TGTGCCAGCAGTTACAGATCTAGCGGCCTAACTGAGCAGTTCTTC.

V is TRBV7-2 and J is TRBJ2-3; 9 positions match TRBD2. Germline CDR1 and CDR2: SGHTA and FQGNSA. V lost 3 bases and J lost 6; bases outside the gene matches: 16. The CDR3 contains 18 residues. This chain's CDR3 is CASSFVGLAVSYGDTQYF. The CDR3 coding sequence is TGTGCCAGCAGCTTCGTGGGACTAGCAGTTAGCTATGGGGATACGCAGTATTTT.

The rearrangement links TRBV29-1 to TRBJ2-1, with 9 nucleotides matching TRBD2. V dropped 3 bases and J dropped 2; count of bases not matched to a gene: 11. Germline V CDR1 and CDR2: SQVTM, ANQGSEA. There are 17 residues in the CDR3. The CDR3 is CSVEWAGGRTAYNEQFF. In nucleotides, the CDR3 is TGCAGCGTTGAGTGGGCGGGAGGGCGTACGGCCTACAATGAGCAGTTCTTC.

The rearrangement links TRBV6-6 to TRBJ1-5; 9 nucleotides match TRBD1. Germline CDR1 and CDR2: MNHNY and SVGAGI (reference sequence). J was trimmed by 4 bases and V by 2 bases; bases with no gene match: 3. The CDR3 covers 15 residues. DNA of the CDR3: TGTGCCAGCAGTTACCCGGGACAGGGTAATCAGCCCCAGCATTTT. It translates to CASSYPGQGNQPQHF.

In this sample, this clone turned up once. The chain joins TRBV7-9 to TRBJ2-2; D possibly corresponds to TRBD1 (5 bases). In germline, CDR1 is SEHNR, CDR2 FQNEAQ (reference sequence). CDR3 length equals 18 residues. The V and J ends lost 5 bases and 0 bases respectively, with 19 bases between them. The CDR3 DNA reads TGTGCCAGCAGCCAGGTTCTAAGGGGCATGGCGAACACCGGGGAGCTGTTTTTT. This gives the protein CASSQVLRGMANTGELFF.

The chain carries TRBV28 and TRBJ1-2; D may be TRBD1 (5 bases). The CDR3 sequence is 15 residues long. Trimming pared 2 bases from V and 4 bases from J, leaving 14 bases between. The germline V gene encodes CDR1 MDHEN and CDR2 SYDVKM. This CDR3 reads CASSLTGRGSYGYTF. The CDR3 coding sequence is TGTGCCAGCAGTTTAACCGGAAGGGGAAGCTATGGCTACACCTTC.

This chain connects TRBV5-1 to TRBJ2-7; 7 bases are shared with TRBD1. This CDR3 spans 15 amino acids. V trimming: 0 bases; J trimming: 2 bases; junction bases outside the gene matches: 5. Germline CDR1 is SGHRS and CDR2 is YFSETQ. This CDR3 reads CASSLGPDRAYEQYF. The DNA of the CDR3 is TGCGCCAGCAGCTTGGGGCCCGACAGGGCCTACGAGCAGTACTTC.

V usage is TRBV11-3 and J usage is TRBJ2-3; no firm D call. Germline V gene data show CDR1 as SGHNT and CDR2 as YENEEA. V lost 1 base and J lost 2, with 16 bases in between. CDR3 length: 17 residues. The CDR3 DNA reads TGTGCCAGCAGCTTAGGCCATGGTGCGGCGAACACAGATACGCAGTATTTT. This translates into CASSLGHGAANTDTQYF.

The rearrangement joins TRBV3-1 (or the pseudogene TRBV3-2) to TRBJ2-1, with 8 bases matching TRBD2. Germline assignment: CDR1 LGHDT and CDR2 YNNKEL (reference sequence). The CDR3 spans 14 residues. Trimming took 0 bases from V and 9 from J; bases not matched to a gene: 4. Here the CDR3 DNA reads TGTGCCAGCAGCCAAGAGGGACTAGTCGGTGAGCAGTTCTTC. It yields the protein CASSQEGLVGEQFF.

The chain is built from TRBV11-2 and TRBJ2-3; 11 bases agree with TRBD2. The trim removed 0 bases at V and 7 bases at J, leaving 6 bases unmatched. The germline V gene has CDR1 SGHAT and CDR2 FQNNGV. This CDR3 is built from 16 residues. The CDR3 region has the DNA TGTGCCAGCAGCTTAGACCTAGCGGGGGGTGGAAATACGCAGTATTTT. Protein: CASSLDLAGGGNTQYF.